Listed below are T cell receptor beta chains from one sample, sequenced in a study of cytomegalovirus exposure and HLA in healthy donors. Here immunoSEQ multiplex PCR was the method, and the copy in TCRdb shows in-frame clones only, minus some. The sample yields about 31,000 clones, more than 60% seen once. The sample was PBMCs. Source of these receptors: a man aged 45 to 65 in good health and CMV-seropositive. The CDR3 runs from the conserved cysteine through the conserved F or W. D genes are given only for firm matches. A row's size may be missing; if present it is once, few, many or a size class.

j_gene: TRBJ2-2; d_gene: TRBD2; abundance: NA; v_gene: TRBV5-1; CDR3nt: TGCGCCAGCAGCCTTAGCGGGGCCATCACCGGGGAGCTGTTTTTT; CDR3aa: CASSLSGAITGELFF
j_gene: TRBJ1-1; d_gene: NA; abundance: few; v_gene: TRBV7-8; CDR3nt: TGTGCCAGCTACGACAGAATGAACACTGAAGCTTTCTTT; CDR3aa: CASYDRMNTEAFF
j_gene: TRBJ1-1; d_gene: TRBD1; abundance: NA; v_gene: TRBV5-6; CDR3nt: TGTGCCCGGGGTACAGGGGGCTCCCAAGAATGGACTGAAGCTTTCTTT; CDR3aa: CARGTGGSQEWTEAFF
j_gene: TRBJ1-6; d_gene: NA; abundance: once; v_gene: TRBV30; CDR3nt: TGTGCCTGGAGCGAAGACGGGAGTCTCCACTTT; CDR3aa: CAWSEDGSLHF
j_gene: TRBJ2-3; d_gene: NA; abundance: NA; v_gene: TRBV11-1; CDR3nt: TGTGCCAGCAGCTTAGGAGACAACACAGATACGCAGTATTTT; CDR3aa: CASSLGDNTDTQYF
j_gene: TRBJ2-1; d_gene: NA; abundance: NA; v_gene: TRBV28; CDR3nt: TGTGCCAGCAGTCAAGGGGAGGGGGGCTATGCTCGTAATGAGCAGTTCTTC; CDR3aa: CASSQGEGGYARNEQFF
j_gene: TRBJ1-4; d_gene: NA; abundance: NA; v_gene: TRBV15; CDR3nt: TGTGCCACCAGCAGAGGGGGGCAGGGCGAGGAAAAACTGTTTTTT; CDR3aa: CATSRGGQGEEKLFF
j_gene: TRBJ2-7; d_gene: TRBD2; abundance: NA; v_gene: TRBV7-6; CDR3nt: TGTGCCAGCAGCTATAGCGGGAGTCCCATATACGAGCAGTACTTC; CDR3aa: CASSYSGSPIYEQYF
j_gene: TRBJ2-5; d_gene: NA; abundance: once; v_gene: TRBV7-9; CDR3nt: TGTGCCAGCAGCTTAGTAGCCGAGACCCAGTACTTC; CDR3aa: CASSLVAETQYF
j_gene: TRBJ2-3; d_gene: NA; abundance: NA; v_gene: TRBV6-5; CDR3nt: TGTGCCAGCAGCCTACGACATTCAGATACGCAGTATTTT; CDR3aa: CASSLRHSDTQYF
j_gene: TRBJ2-5; d_gene: NA; abundance: NA; v_gene: TRBV29-1; CDR3nt: TGCAGCGTTGAAGTGGGGGCGCAGGGGACCCAGTACTTC; CDR3aa: CSVEVGAQGTQYF
j_gene: TRBJ2-5; d_gene: TRBD2; abundance: few; v_gene: TRBV5-1; CDR3nt: TGCGCCAGCAGCTTGGAAGGGACTAAACAAGAGACCCAGTACTTC; CDR3aa: CASSLEGTKQETQYF
j_gene: TRBJ1-3; d_gene: NA; abundance: few; v_gene: TRBV29-1; CDR3nt: TGCAGTTATAAGGGGGGAAACACCATATATTTT; CDR3aa: CSYKGGNTIYF
j_gene: TRBJ2-7; d_gene: TRBD1; abundance: few; v_gene: TRBV10-3; CDR3nt: TGTGCCATCAGTGAGTCAGGACGGGACAGGGGTAGCTACGAGCAGTACTTC; CDR3aa: CAISESGRDRGSYEQYF
j_gene: TRBJ2-7; d_gene: NA; abundance: NA; v_gene: TRBV5-1; CDR3nt: TGCGCCAGCAGCTTGGAGGGTAGCGTTGGCTACGAGCAGTACTTC; CDR3aa: CASSLEGSVGYEQYF
j_gene: TRBJ2-2; d_gene: NA; abundance: NA; v_gene: TRBV6-1; CDR3nt: TGTGCCAGCACCCGAGGGTTAGGCGCCGGGGAGCTGTTTTTT; CDR3aa: CASTRGLGAGELFF
j_gene: TRBJ1-5; d_gene: NA; abundance: NA; v_gene: TRBV4-3; CDR3nt: TGCGCCAGCAGCCAAGATTCGTCTTCAGATCAGCCCCAGCATTTT; CDR3aa: CASSQDSSSDQPQHF
j_gene: TRBJ1-2; d_gene: TRBD1; abundance: NA; v_gene: TRBV6-1; CDR3nt: TGTGCCAGCAGTTCAGGGGGCGGCTATGGCTACACCTTC; CDR3aa: CASSSGGGYGYTF
j_gene: TRBJ2-1; d_gene: TRBD2; abundance: NA; v_gene: TRBV5-4; CDR3nt: TGTGCCAGCAGCTTGGCGGCTAGCGGATCCAATGAGCAGTTCTTC; CDR3aa: CASSLAASGSNEQFF
j_gene: TRBJ2-1; d_gene: TRBD2; abundance: few; v_gene: TRBV6-1; CDR3nt: TGTGCCAGCAGTGAAGACGCGGGAGGGGGCAATGAGCAGTTCTTC; CDR3aa: CASSEDAGGGNEQFF
j_gene: TRBJ2-5; d_gene: NA; abundance: NA; v_gene: TRBV7-9; CDR3nt: TGTGCCAGCAGCCTAGGACAGCAAGAGACCCAGTACTTC; CDR3aa: CASSLGQQETQYF
j_gene: TRBJ2-2; d_gene: NA; abundance: NA; v_gene: TRBV9; CDR3nt: TGTGCCAGCAGCTCCCCCGGGGGGGACAGTACCTATCCTACGAACACCGGGGAGCTGTTTTTT; CDR3aa: CASSSPGGDSTYPTNTGELFF
j_gene: TRBJ2-1; d_gene: TRBD2; abundance: few; v_gene: TRBV5-1; CDR3nt: TGCGCCAGCAGCGCCAGTCCGGGACTAATCTACAATGAGCAGTTCTTC; CDR3aa: CASSASPGLIYNEQFF
j_gene: TRBJ1-1; d_gene: NA; abundance: NA; v_gene: TRBV10-3; CDR3nt: TGTGCCAGTTCGAAGAAGGAGAGGAACACTGAAGCTTTCTTT; CDR3aa: CASSKKERNTEAFF
j_gene: TRBJ1-6; d_gene: NA; abundance: once; v_gene: TRBV5-6; CDR3nt: TGTGCCAGCAGCTTGGTGGACAGTCAAAATAATTCACCCCTCCACTTT; CDR3aa: CASSLVDSQNNSPLHF
j_gene: TRBJ2-5; d_gene: TRBD2; abundance: NA; v_gene: TRBV6-5; CDR3nt: TGTGCCAGGGGGGGGGTTCAAGAGACCCAGTACTTC; CDR3aa: CARGGVQETQYF
j_gene: TRBJ2-7; d_gene: NA; abundance: NA; v_gene: TRBV2; CDR3nt: TGTGCCACCCAGCGATACGAAGCCTACGAGCAGTACTTC; CDR3aa: CATQRYEAYEQYF
j_gene: TRBJ2-3; d_gene: NA; abundance: NA; v_gene: TRBV7-8; CDR3nt: TGTGCCAGCAGCTTAGGAGGGGGGGACTACCGTGGCACAGATACGCAGTATTTT; CDR3aa: CASSLGGGDYRGTDTQYF
j_gene: TRBJ2-7; d_gene: NA; abundance: NA; v_gene: TRBV5-1; CDR3nt: TGCGCCAGCAGCTTGGCTGCGGACTACGAGCAGTACTTC; CDR3aa: CASSLAADYEQYF
j_gene: TRBJ1-5; d_gene: TRBD1; abundance: NA; v_gene: TRBV28; CDR3nt: TGTGCCAGCAGGGACAGGTCCTACAATCAGCCCCAGCATTTT; CDR3aa: CASRDRSYNQPQHF
j_gene: TRBJ1-1; d_gene: TRBD1; abundance: NA; v_gene: TRBV4-1; CDR3nt: TGCGCCAGCAGCCATAGGGACAGCTACACTGAAGCTTTCTTT; CDR3aa: CASSHRDSYTEAFF